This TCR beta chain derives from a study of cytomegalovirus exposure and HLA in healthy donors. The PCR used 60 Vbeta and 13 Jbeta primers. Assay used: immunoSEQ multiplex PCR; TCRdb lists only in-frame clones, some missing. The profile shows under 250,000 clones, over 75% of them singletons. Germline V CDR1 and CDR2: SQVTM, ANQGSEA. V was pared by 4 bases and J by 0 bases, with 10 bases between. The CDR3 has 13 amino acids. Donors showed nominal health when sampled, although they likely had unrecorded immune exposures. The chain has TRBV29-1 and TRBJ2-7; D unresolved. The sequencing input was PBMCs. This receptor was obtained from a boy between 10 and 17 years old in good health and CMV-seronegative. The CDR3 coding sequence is TGCAGCGTTGGCACCGCAGTCTCCTACGAGCAGTACTTC. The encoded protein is CSVGTAVSYEQYF.